The text below deals with one TCR beta chain. Germline values: CDR1 SGHDN, CDR2 FVKESK. Unmatched junction bases numbered 5, after V lost 2 bases and J lost 3 bases. The CDR3 sequence is 15 residues long. Produced via immunoSEQ multiplex PCR; TCRdb's table is partial and in-frame only. The table has roughly 300,000 clones, approximately 88% seen once. The sample is drawn from a study of blood T cell repertoires in COVID-19. Input material: peripheral blood. This receptor was taken from a man aged 18 to 29 with active or convalescent COVID-19. The chain carries TRBV14 and TRBJ2-7; 9 bases are shared with TRBD2. The CDR3 region is CASSQIAGADYEQYF. In DNA, the CDR3 is TGTGCCAGCAGCCAAATAGCGGGGGCCGACTACGAGCAGTACTTC.